This T cell receptor beta chain was found in a study of cytomegalovirus exposure and HLA in healthy donors. Study results and caveats: Earlier analysis looked at TCR beta V segments, and most were productive about 90% or about 30% of the time.

Losses at the gene ends were 3 bases for V and 8 bases for J; bases not matched to a gene: 3. Looked up from germline, CDR1 is SGHAT and CDR2 is FQDESV (reference sequence). The CDR3 contains 13 residues. Details on this clone: Its matching antigen is unknown.

PCR was performed using 60 Vbeta and 13 Jbeta primers. Data came from immunoSEQ multiplex PCR; TCRdb stores just in-frame clones and leaves some out. The sample holds some 140,000 clones, around 70% seen once. The specimen was PBMCs. This TCR came from a man aged 30 to 39 in good health and CMV-seronegative. This rearrangement joins TRBV11-1 to TRBJ1-1; 10 nucleotides align to TRBD1. CDR3 DNA sequence: TGTGCCAGCAGCTTCCGACAGGGGGCGGAAGCTTTCTTT. It translates to CASSFRQGAEAFF. Full variable domain (remainder filled in from reference TRBV11-1 and TRBJ1-1): EAEVAQSPRYKITEKSQAVAFWCDPISGHATLYWYRQILGQGPELLVQFQDESVVDDSQLPKDRFSAERLKGVDSTLKIQPAELGDSAMYLCASSFRQGAEAFFGQGTRLTVV.